This passage covers 19 T cell receptor beta chains from one sample sequenced in a study of STAT5B mutations in CD4+ large granular lymphocyte leukemia. Profiling relied on immunoSEQ multiplex PCR, and the TCRdb table lists in-frame clones only, not all of them. This sample has about 35,000 clones, with about four fifths found just once. The sequenced sample was CD4+ T cells from blood buffy coats. These receptors came from a human donor in good health.

CDR3 residues: CASSWGRGNNQPQHF. CDR3 bases: TGTGCCAGTAGTTGGGGACGGGGGAATAATCAGCCCCAGCATTTT. The chain combines TRBV19 with TRBJ1-5, with a weak D call TRBD1 (5 bases). V was trimmed by 5 bases and J by 4 bases, leaving 15 bases between them. Germline V gives CDR1 LNHDA, CDR2 SQIVND (reference sequence). CDR3 size: 15 residues.

V gene TRBV6-1 combines with J gene TRBJ1-1; D gene uncertain. Between the trimmed V and J ends, which lost 3 bases and 1 base, there was a span of 12 bases. Germline CDR1 reads MNHNS; CDR2 reads SASEGT. The CDR3 is made up of 15 amino acids. This chain's CDR3 is CASSEAMGRNTEAFF. In DNA form, the CDR3 reads TGTGCCAGCAGTGAGGCTATGGGAAGGAACACTGAAGCTTTCTTT.

There are a few counts of this clone. CDR3 sequence: CASSQQGANTEAFF. CDR3 nucleotide sequence: TGTGCCAGCAGCCAACAGGGGGCTAACACTGAAGCTTTCTTT. This chain joins TRBV11-2 and TRBJ1-1, with 9 bases lining up with TRBD1. The germline gives CDR1 SGHAT, CDR2 FQNNGV. After removal of 5 bases from V and 2 bases from J, the junction contained 3 bases not matched to a gene. The CDR3 is made up of 14 amino acids.

A single count supports this clone. The CDR3 sequence: CASSLDRDTEAFF. Written as DNA, the CDR3 is TGTGCCAGCAGCCTGGACAGGGACACTGAAGCTTTCTTT. The chain recombines TRBV11-3 with TRBJ1-1, with 8 bases lining up with TRBD1. CDR1 is SGHNT and CDR2 is YENEEA in the germline V gene. Unmatched junction bases numbered 2, after V lost 5 bases and J lost 3 bases. This CDR3 has 13 residues.

The rearrangement links TRBV19 to TRBJ2-7; D remains ambiguous. The CDR3 consists of 13 residues. Per germline, CDR1 LNHDA and CDR2 SQIVND (reference sequence). Trimming removed 6 bases at V and 6 bases at J, with 15 bases between. The CDR3 nucleotides read TGTGCCAGTAGGGACCCGGCCACTGGCGAGCAGTACTTC. Translation: CASRDPATGEQYF.

J is TRBJ1-2 and V is TRBV7-2; 8 nucleotides align to TRBD1. Germline V gene sequence: CDR1 SGHTA, CDR2 FQGNSA. The CDR3 sequence is 19 residues long. The V gene end was trimmed by 2 bases and the J gene end by 6 bases; junction bases not matched to a gene: 20. For the CDR3, the DNA is TGTGCCAGCAGCTTACATCCGTCGATGTCAGGGGGCGGAGAGGATGGCTACACCTTC. Residues: CASSLHPSMSGGGEDGYTF.

The chain joins TRBV5-1 to TRBJ2-7; 11 bases map to TRBD1. The CDR3 is made up of 15 amino acids. Germline V CDR1 and CDR2: SGHRS, YFSETQ. V shed 3 bases and J 2 bases; nucleotides not matched to a gene: 4. CDR3 sequence (DNA): TGCGCCAGCAGCTCCAGGGACAGGGGGACCTACGAGCAGTACTTC. Its translation: CASSSRDRGTYEQYF. Full variable domain (outside the CDR3, taken from reference TRBV5-1 and TRBJ2-7): KAGVTQTPRYLIKTRGQQVTLSCSPISGHRSVSWYQQTPGQGLQFLFEYFSETQRNKGNFPGRFSGRQFSNSRSEMNVSTLELGDSALYLCASSSRDRGTYEQYFGPGTRLTVT.

This clone appeared a few times. This chain uses TRBV6-5 with TRBJ1-2; TRBD1 aligns across 9 bases. Germline V CDR1 and CDR2: MNHEY, SVGAGI. With 7 bases clipped from V and 0 bases from J, the junction kept 3 bases outside the gene matches. This CDR3 region has 14 residues. The CDR3 reads CASTRQGANYGYTF. For the CDR3, the DNA is TGTGCCAGCACCCGACAGGGGGCTAACTATGGCTACACCTTC.

The rearrangement links TRBV4-2 to TRBJ2-5; D is possibly TRBD1 or TRBD2 (5 bases each). V lost 0 bases and J 1 base, leaving 12 bases between the germline ends. CDR3 size: 16 residues. CDR1 LGHNA and CDR2 YNFKEQ come from the germline V gene. This CDR3 is CASSQESEGPQETQYF. CDR3 bases: TGTGCCAGCAGCCAAGAAAGCGAGGGGCCCCAAGAGACCCAGTACTTC.

This clone showed up just a few times. This chain links TRBV29-1 with TRBJ1-1; TRBD1 matches at 9 bases. This CDR3 has 15 residues. V lost 4 bases and J lost 4; bases outside the gene matches: 10. Germline V gene lookup returns CDR1 SQVTM and CDR2 ANQGSEA. The CDR3 loop reads CSVGQGVTRGTEAFF. The CDR3 DNA reads TGCAGCGTTGGACAGGGGGTAACGCGGGGCACTGAAGCTTTCTTT.

The J gene is TRBJ1-6, the V gene TRBV7-9; TRBD1 might be the D (5 bases). Germline V gene sequence: CDR1 SEHNR, CDR2 FQNEAQ (reference sequence). V dropped 3 bases and J dropped 4 bases, with 10 bases sitting between them. The CDR3 is 15 residues long. The CDR3 reads CASSFGWGYNSPLHF. In DNA, the CDR3 is TGTGCCAGCAGCTTCGGGTGGGGGTATAATTCACCCCTCCACTTT.

This chain joins TRBV30 and TRBJ1-6; 7 bases match TRBD1. Per the germline V gene, CDR1 is GTSNPN and CDR2 is SVGIG (reference sequence). The CDR3 sequence is 12 residues long. V dropped 7 bases and J dropped 9; count of bases not matched to a gene: 6. CDR3 sequence: CASDREGSPLHF. CDR3 nucleotides: TGTGCCTCCGACAGGGAGGGTTCACCCCTCCACTTT.

The rearrangement joins TRBV5-5 to TRBJ1-1; 10 nucleotides agree with TRBD1. The ends lost 4 bases at V and 5 bases at J; junction bases unmatched: 5. CDR1 is SGHKS, CDR2 YYEKEE, per germline (reference sequence). CDR3 size: 14 residues. This CDR3 reads CASSRQGAETEAFF. The CDR3 DNA reads as TGTGCCAGCAGCCGACAGGGGGCCGAGACTGAAGCTTTCTTT. Looking up the rest from reference TRBV5-5 and TRBJ1-1 gives the full variable domain: DAGVTQSPTHLIKTRGQQVTLRCSPISGHKSVSWYQQVLGQGPQFIFQYYEKEERGRGNFPDRFSARQFPNYSSELNVNALLLGDSALYLCASSRQGAETEAFFGQGTRLTVV.

V and J are TRBV4-1 and TRBJ2-7; 9 nucleotides match TRBD1. The germline V gene encodes CDR1 MGHRA and CDR2 YSYEKL. J lost 6 bases, V lost 4 bases, and 13 bases had no gene match. This CDR3 spans 16 amino acids. The CDR3, as DNA: TGCGCCAGCAGCCCTGGGACAGGGTCCTTCGCCGGCGAGCAGTACTTC. This sequence encodes CASSPGTGSFAGEQYF.

The rearrangement links TRBV2 to TRBJ1-1; D uncertain. V lost 4 bases and J lost 4, with 10 bases in between. The germline V gene has CDR1 SNHLY and CDR2 FYNNEI. CDR3 size: 13 residues. CDR3 sequence reads: CASSVGVPTEAFF. The CDR3 DNA follows: TGTGCCAGCAGTGTCGGGGTTCCCACTGAAGCTTTCTTT.

Only a few counts were recorded for this clone. The chain joins TRBV29-1 to TRBJ1-4, with D maybe TRBD1 (5 bases). Germline CDR1 is SQVTM and CDR2 is ANQGSEA. V shed 4 bases and J shed 5 bases, with 8 bases lying between them. This CDR3 contains 12 residues. The CDR3 here is CSVGGGNEKLFF. CDR3 sequence (DNA): TGCAGCGTTGGGGGGGGAAATGAAAAACTGTTTTTT.

This chain connects TRBV4-1 to TRBJ2-3, with D perhaps TRBD2 (5 bases). V shed 0 bases and J shed 6 bases, with 22 bases lying between them. The germline CDR1 and CDR2 sequences are MGHRA and YSYEKL. The CDR3 totals 18 residues. CDR3 sequence (DNA): TGCGCCAGCAGCCAAGATTTAGTTAGCGAGGTGTGGGCGGATACGCAGTATTTT. It yields the protein CASSQDLVSEVWADTQYF.

This clone was recorded a few times. The rearrangement joins TRBV19 to TRBJ2-7; the D gene is possibly TRBD2 (5 bases). V lost 6 bases to trimming and J lost 6 bases, with 12 bases between them. Germline V gives CDR1 LNHDA, CDR2 SQIVND (reference sequence). This CDR3 has 12 amino acids. The CDR3 DNA reads TGTGCCAGTAGCCCCGTCCGGGGCGAGCAGTACTTC. It specifies CASSPVRGEQYF.

Of note for this clone: An end of the junction does not agree with germline; a read error may underlie this. CDR3 sequence: CASSPASGTGEHF. CDR3 DNA: TGTGCCAGTAGTCCAGCCTCCGGGACAGGGGAGCACTTC. The chain employs TRBV19 and TRBJ2-7; 10 bases fit TRBD1. CDR1 and CDR2 (germline): LNHDA, SQIVND (reference sequence). The CDR3 is 13 residues long.